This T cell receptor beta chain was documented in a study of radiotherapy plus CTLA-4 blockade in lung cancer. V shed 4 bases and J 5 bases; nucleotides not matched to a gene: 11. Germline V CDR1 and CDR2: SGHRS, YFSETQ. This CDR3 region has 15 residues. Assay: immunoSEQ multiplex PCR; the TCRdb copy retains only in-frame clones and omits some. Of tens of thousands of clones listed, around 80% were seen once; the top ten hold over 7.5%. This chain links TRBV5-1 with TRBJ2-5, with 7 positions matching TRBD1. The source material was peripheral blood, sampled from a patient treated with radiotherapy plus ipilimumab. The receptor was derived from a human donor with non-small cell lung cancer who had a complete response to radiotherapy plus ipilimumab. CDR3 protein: CASSPGDRLIETQYF. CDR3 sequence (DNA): TGCGCCAGCAGCCCAGGGGACAGATTAATTGAGACCCAGTACTTC.